These 20 T cell receptor beta chains were sequenced from one sample in a study of blood T cells in healthy people across ages. Primed by a sample-barcoded 5' primer and a J-beta primer mix, a second PCR proceeded for about 6 to 12 cycles. A single record per CDR3 protein comes from TCRdb applying MiXCR to the 5' RACE reads. The profile shows some 1.5 million distinct CDR3 sequences, under 30% of them singletons. The sequencing input was blood. The receptor set was obtained from a woman aged 25 to 39 in good health.

Of note for this clonotype: Given a much more abundant clone one base away, this may be a read error. This sequence joins TRBV7-2 and TRBJ2-1, with 15 bases that match TRBD2. CDR1 SGHTA and CDR2 FQGNSA come from the germline V gene. CDR3 length: 16 residues. CDR3: CACSPRTSGRVTEQFF. The CDR3, as DNA: TGTGCCTGCAGCCCCCGGACTAGCGGGAGGGTTACTGAGCAGTTCTTC.

A few counts support this clonotype. The CDR3 sequence is CATSDSSTGGGYTF. For the CDR3, the DNA is TGTGCCACCAGTGACTCCTCTACGGGGGGAGGCTACACCTTC. The rearrangement links TRBV24-1 to TRBJ1-2, with D perhaps matching TRBD1 (5 bases). The germline V gene encodes CDR1 KGHDR and CDR2 SFDVKD. This CDR3 region has 14 residues. V was pared by 4 bases and J by 8 bases, with 16 bases between.

Concerning this clonotype itself: With a much larger clone just one base away, this may be a read error. This chain joins TRBV29-1 and TRBJ2-3; no reliable D call. V lost 7 bases, J lost 0 bases, and 11 bases lay in between. Germline loops: CDR1 SQVTM, CDR2 ANQGSEA. CDR3 length: 13 amino acids. DNA of the CDR3: TGCAGCGGTGGACCTACTAGCACAGATACGCAGTATTTT. Translated, it gives CSGGPTSTDTQYF.

The chain links TRBV7-2 to TRBJ2-3; no reliable D call. The CDR3 has 12 amino acids. The germline gives CDR1 SGHTA, CDR2 FQGNSA. V was clipped by 3 bases and J by 7 bases, with 8 bases between them. The CDR3 DNA sequence: TGTGCCAGCAGCTTTTCAGCCAATACGCAGTATTTT. It is translated as CASSFSANTQYF.

The chain is built from TRBV5-5 and TRBJ2-7; TRBD2 aligns across 9 bases. The CDR3 has 15 residues. CDR1 is SGHKS and CDR2 is YYEKEE in the germline V gene (reference sequence). V trimming: 3 bases; J trimming: 3 bases; junction bases outside the gene matches: 7. The CDR3: CASSWARLAVYEQYF. Written as DNA, the CDR3 is TGTGCCAGCAGCTGGGCCCGACTAGCGGTCTACGAGCAGTACTTC.

The count of this clonotype is one. At one boundary the junction diverges from the germline segment, which might be a read error. The chain links TRBV7-9 to TRBJ2-3, with TRBD1 matching 7 bases. Germline CDR1 SEHNR, CDR2 FQNEAQ (reference sequence). The CDR3 contains 17 residues. CDR3: CASSLAFTGDFTDTQYF. For the CDR3, the DNA is TGTGCCAGTAGCTTAGCCTTCACAGGGGATTTCACAGATACGCAGTATTTT.

The J gene is TRBJ2-7, the V gene TRBV5-1; D is unresolved. V dropped 3 bases and J dropped 6 bases, with 13 bases sitting between them. The CDR3 totals 13 residues. Germline V gene data show CDR1 as SGHRS and CDR2 as YFSETQ. CDR3 DNA: TGCGCCAGCAGCTGGCCCGGAGCCCCCGAGCAGTACTTC. Protein sequence: CASSWPGAPEQYF.

This clonotype was detected only once. A junction boundary mismatches the germline segment, possibly from a read error. The chain is built from TRBV12-3 or TRBV12-4 and TRBJ1-2; D might be TRBD1 (6 bases). This CDR3 region has 13 residues. CDR3 protein: CAGSPRTAWGYTF. CDR3 in DNA: TGTGCCGGCAGTCCTCGGACAGCCTGGGGCTACACCTTC.

This clonotype was found many times. This chain links TRBV7-9 with TRBJ2-7; D not certain. The CDR3 totals 13 residues. V lost 3 bases to trimming and J lost 2 bases, with 8 bases between them. Germline values: CDR1 SEHNR, CDR2 FQNEAQ (reference sequence). The chain's CDR3 is CASSFESPYEQYF. The CDR3, as DNA: TGTGCCAGCAGCTTCGAAAGTCCCTACGAGCAGTACTTC.

This clonotype has a count of ten or more. The rearrangement links TRBV6-6 to TRBJ2-1; 8 bases are a match to TRBD2. The CDR3 consists of 13 residues. With 8 bases clipped from V and 8 bases from J, the junction kept 8 bases outside the gene matches. Germline-derived CDR1 and CDR2 are MNHNY and SVGAGI (reference sequence). CDR3 nucleotides: TGTGCCAGCGGCGCGGGAGGTTCGGATGAGCAGTTCTTC. This gives the protein CASGAGGSDEQFF.

This clonotype was recorded at least ten times. This sequence joins TRBV10-2 and TRBJ2-7; the D call may be TRBD1 or TRBD2 (5 bases each). Germline CDR1 is WSHSY and CDR2 is SAAADI. The CDR3 is 14 amino acids. Trimming removed 8 bases from V and 2 bases from J, with 16 bases in between. The chain's CDR3 is CASVNPRGTYEQYF. DNA of the CDR3: TGCGCCAGCGTCAATCCGAGGGGCACCTACGAGCAGTACTTC.

The chain is built from TRBV10-3 and TRBJ2-3, with a possible D match to TRBD2 (6 bases). CDR3 length: 15 amino acids. Trimming took 5 bases from V and 0 from J, leaving 12 bases between them. Germline CDR1 reads ENHRY; CDR2 reads SYGVKD. The CDR3 bases are TGTGCCATCAGTACATCGGGGGTCAGCACAGATACGCAGTATTTT. Translating it yields CAISTSGVSTDTQYF.

This clonotype was observed at least ten times. The chain links TRBV7-6 to TRBJ2-1; 8 bases line up with TRBD1. V was clipped by 5 bases and J by 0 bases; unmatched bases: 9. The CDR3 consists of 17 residues. Germline CDR1 is SGHVS and CDR2 is FNYEAQ. The CDR3 here is CASSAGQGTSSYNEQFF. CDR3 nucleotide sequence: TGTGCCAGCAGCGCCGGACAGGGCACAAGCTCCTACAATGAGCAGTTCTTC.

This clonotype appeared a few times. The CDR3 DNA sequence: TGCGCCAGCAGCTCCCAGGGACAGGGCACTGAAGCTTTCTTT. Its protein is CASSSQGQGTEAFF. The chain uses TRBV5-1 and TRBJ1-1, with 9 bases that match TRBD1. CDR1 and CDR2 (germline): SGHRS, YFSETQ. The CDR3 is 14 amino acids. J gave up 4 bases and V 3 bases, and 4 bases lay outside the gene matches.

The chain carries TRBV4-2 and TRBJ2-3; perhaps TRBD2 as D (7 bases). Germline CDR1 LGHNA, CDR2 YNFKEQ. Trimming shortened V by 4 bases and J by 4 bases, and 18 bases separated the two germline ends. This CDR3 is 16 amino acids long. CDR3 residues: CASSPPRGGASDTQYF. In nucleotides, the CDR3 is TGTGCCAGCAGCCCCCCTCGAGGGGGGGCGTCAGATACGCAGTATTTT.

This clonotype was found many times. V gene TRBV12-3 or TRBV12-4 combines with J gene TRBJ1-6; a weak D match, TRBD1 (6 bases). The CDR3 is 17 amino acids. The ends were cut back, 0 bases at V and 1 base at J, with 10 bases in the middle. This CDR3 is CASSLAGAHSYNSPLHF. CDR3 in DNA: TGTGCCAGCAGTTTAGCGGGGGCGCATTCCTATAATTCACCCCTCCACTTT.

This sequence joins TRBV24-1 and TRBJ2-1; weak D call: TRBD2 (6 bases). V lost 4 bases, J lost 4 bases, and 19 bases lay in between. The CDR3 totals 17 residues. In germline, CDR1 is KGHDR, CDR2 SFDVKD. CDR3 amino acids: CATSEGGAGTLYNEQFF. The DNA for the CDR3 is TGTGCCACCAGTGAGGGCGGGGCGGGGACCCTATACAATGAGCAGTTCTTC.

In its sample, this clonotype was seen a few times. V gene TRBV24-1 combines with J gene TRBJ2-1, with 10 bases identical to TRBD2. J lost 9 bases, V lost 5 bases, and 15 bases had no gene match. CDR1 is KGHDR and CDR2 is SFDVKD in the germline V gene. The CDR3 spans 17 residues. CDR3 coding DNA: TGTGCCACCAGTGGGGCTAGCGGGAGTGGTGAATGGGGTGAGCAGTTCTTC. Encoded protein: CATSGASGSGEWGEQFF.

A few counts support this clonotype. The chain carries TRBV7-6 and TRBJ2-7; TRBD2 aligns across 7 bases. J was trimmed by 4 bases and V by 1 base; bases with no gene match: 4. Germline-derived CDR1 and CDR2 are SGHVS and FNYEAQ. This CDR3 has 14 residues. CDR3 loop: CASSLESGEYEQYF. CDR3 DNA sequence: TGTGCCAGCAGCTTAGAAAGCGGGGAGTACGAGCAGTACTTC.

This chain uses TRBV29-1 with TRBJ2-1; D gene uncertain. The V gene's germline CDR1 is SQVTM and CDR2 ANQGSEA. Trimming removed 7 bases at V and 4 bases at J, with 8 bases between. CDR3 length: 11 residues. Here the CDR3 reads CSGQVYNEQFF. CDR3 DNA: TGCAGCGGTCAGGTATACAATGAGCAGTTCTTC.